This T cell receptor (beta chain) appears in the sequencing data of a study of blood T cells in healthy people across ages. Notes on the study in general: CMV status of donors was not determined, possibly confounding expanded clonotype changes. Conclusively comparing naive with antigen-experienced cells was impossible with unsorted PBMCs.

Primers used in a second PCR of about 6 to 12 cycles were a sample-barcoded 5' primer and a J-beta primer mix. TCRdb analysed the 5' RACE reads with MiXCR anew, one entry per CDR3 protein. The sample records 1.5 million to 2 million distinct CDR3 sequences, less than 50% being singletons. This clonotype has a handful of counts. Its antigen is still unknown. This clonotype was obtained from a woman between 35 and 50 years old in good health. The sequenced sample consisted of blood.

CDR3 in amino acids: CASSFLTRGETQYF. The CDR3 DNA sequence: TGTGCCAGCAGTTTTCTCACTAGAGGGGAGACCCAGTACTTC. This rearrangement joins TRBV28 to TRBJ2-5; possibly TRBD2 for D (5 bases). V dropped 3 bases and J dropped 5 bases, with 13 bases sitting between them. Per germline, CDR1 MDHEN and CDR2 SYDVKM. The CDR3 sequence is 14 residues long.